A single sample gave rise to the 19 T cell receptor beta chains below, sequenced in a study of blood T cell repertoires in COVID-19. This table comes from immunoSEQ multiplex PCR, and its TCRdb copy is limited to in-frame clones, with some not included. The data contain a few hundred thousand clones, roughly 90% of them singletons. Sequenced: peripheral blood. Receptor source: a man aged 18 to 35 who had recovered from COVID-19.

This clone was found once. Written as DNA, the CDR3 is TGTGCCTGGAGGGAAGCGGGACCCTACAATGAGCAGTTCTTC. As protein: CAWREAGPYNEQFF. The V gene is TRBV30, the J gene TRBJ2-1; 7 bases line up with TRBD2. Per the germline V gene, CDR1 is GTSNPN and CDR2 is SVGIG (reference sequence). Losses at the gene ends were 3 bases for V and 2 bases for J; bases not matched to a gene: 4. The CDR3 covers 14 residues.

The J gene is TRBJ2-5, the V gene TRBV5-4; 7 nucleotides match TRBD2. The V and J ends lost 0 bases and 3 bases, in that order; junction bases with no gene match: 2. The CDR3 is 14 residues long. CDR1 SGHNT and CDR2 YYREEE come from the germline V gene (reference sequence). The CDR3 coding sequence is TGTGCCAGCAGCTTGGGTACTAGCGAAGAGACCCAGTACTTC. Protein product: CASSLGTSEETQYF.

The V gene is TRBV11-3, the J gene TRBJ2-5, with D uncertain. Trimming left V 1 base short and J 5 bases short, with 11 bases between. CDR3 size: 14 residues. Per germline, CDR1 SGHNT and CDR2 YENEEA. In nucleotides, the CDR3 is TGTGCCAGCAGCTTAGGTAACAGACCCGAGACCCAGTACTTC. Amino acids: CASSLGNRPETQYF.

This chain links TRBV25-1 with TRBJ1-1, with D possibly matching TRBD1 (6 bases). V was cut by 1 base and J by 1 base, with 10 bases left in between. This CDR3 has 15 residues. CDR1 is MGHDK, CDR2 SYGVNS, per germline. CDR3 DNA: TGTGCCAGCAGTGAATCAGCCAGGGGGAACACTGAAGCTTTCTTT. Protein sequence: CASSESARGNTEAFF.

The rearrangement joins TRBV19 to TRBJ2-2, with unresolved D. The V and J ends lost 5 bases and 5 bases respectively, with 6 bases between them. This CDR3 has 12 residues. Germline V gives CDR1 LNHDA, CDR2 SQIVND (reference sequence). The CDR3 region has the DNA TGTGCCAGTAGTCCGGTTACCGGGGAGCTGTTTTTT. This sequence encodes CASSPVTGELFF.

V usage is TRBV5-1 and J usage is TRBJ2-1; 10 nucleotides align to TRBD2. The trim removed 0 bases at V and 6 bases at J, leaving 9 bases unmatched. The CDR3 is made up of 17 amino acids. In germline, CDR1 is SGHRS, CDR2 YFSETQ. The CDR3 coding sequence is TGCGCCAGCAGCTTGGGGACTAGCGGCCGAGGGGTCAATGAGCAGTTCTTC. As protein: CASSLGTSGRGVNEQFF.

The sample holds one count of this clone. The CDR3 DNA sequence: TGTGCCAGCAGTGAGTCCGGGGAAGGTTCACCCCTCCACTTT. It codes for CASSESGEGSPLHF. This sequence joins TRBV6-4 and TRBJ1-6; unclear D gene. The germline V gene encodes CDR1 MRHNA and CDR2 SNTAGT. The CDR3 is made up of 14 amino acids. Trimming pared 3 bases from V and 9 bases from J, leaving 12 bases between.

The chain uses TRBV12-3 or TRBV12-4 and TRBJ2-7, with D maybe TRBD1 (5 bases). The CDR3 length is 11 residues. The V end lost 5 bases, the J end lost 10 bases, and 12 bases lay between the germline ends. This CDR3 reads CASSTGIRQYF. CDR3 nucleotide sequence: TGTGCCAGCAGTACAGGCATCCGCCAGTACTTC.

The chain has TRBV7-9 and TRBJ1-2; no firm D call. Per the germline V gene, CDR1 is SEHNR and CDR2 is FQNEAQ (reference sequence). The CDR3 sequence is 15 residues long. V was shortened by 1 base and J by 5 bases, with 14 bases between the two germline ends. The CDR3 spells CASSLGSELPYGYTF. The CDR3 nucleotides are TGTGCCAGCAGCTTAGGGTCGGAGCTCCCTTATGGCTACACCTTC.

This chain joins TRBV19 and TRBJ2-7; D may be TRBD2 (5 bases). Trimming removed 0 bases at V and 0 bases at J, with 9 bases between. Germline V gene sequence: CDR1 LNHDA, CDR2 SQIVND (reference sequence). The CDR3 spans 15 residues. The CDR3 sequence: CASSIDLGSSYEQYF. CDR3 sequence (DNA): TGTGCCAGTAGTATAGATTTGGGGAGCTCCTACGAGCAGTACTTC.

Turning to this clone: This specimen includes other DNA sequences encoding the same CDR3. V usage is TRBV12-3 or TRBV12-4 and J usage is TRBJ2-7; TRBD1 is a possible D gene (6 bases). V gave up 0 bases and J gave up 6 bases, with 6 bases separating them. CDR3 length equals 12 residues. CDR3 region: CASSLARGEQYF. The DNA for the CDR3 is TGTGCCAGCAGTTTAGCCAGGGGCGAGCAGTACTTC.

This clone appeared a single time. The CDR3 DNA is TGTGCCAGCAGTGAGCGGTCCTTTATGGTGCGGGACTATGGCTACACCTTC. Its translation: CASSERSFMVRDYGYTF. The chain is built from TRBV6-4 and TRBJ1-2; D call uncertain. The CDR3 loop spans 17 amino acids. V was cut by 3 bases and J by 3 bases, with 20 bases left in between. Germline V gives CDR1 MRHNA, CDR2 SNTAGT.

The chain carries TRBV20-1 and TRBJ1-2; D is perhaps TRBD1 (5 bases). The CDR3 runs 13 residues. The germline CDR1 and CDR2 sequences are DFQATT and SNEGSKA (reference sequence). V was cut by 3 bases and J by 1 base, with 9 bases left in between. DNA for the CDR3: TGCAGTGCTAGTCAGGGCTTTAACTATGGCTACACCTTC. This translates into CSASQGFNYGYTF.

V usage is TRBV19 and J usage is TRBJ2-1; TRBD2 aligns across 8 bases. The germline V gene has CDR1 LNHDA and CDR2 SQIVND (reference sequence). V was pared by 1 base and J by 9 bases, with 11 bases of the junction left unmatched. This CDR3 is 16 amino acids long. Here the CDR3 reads CASSIGFQRELPEQFF. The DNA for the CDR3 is TGTGCCAGTAGTATAGGATTCCAGCGGGAGCTGCCTGAGCAGTTCTTC.

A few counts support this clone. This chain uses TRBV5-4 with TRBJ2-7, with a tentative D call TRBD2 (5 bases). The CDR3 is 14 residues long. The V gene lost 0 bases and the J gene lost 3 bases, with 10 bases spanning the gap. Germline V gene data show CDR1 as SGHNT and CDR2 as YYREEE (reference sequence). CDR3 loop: CASSLDRGSYEQYF. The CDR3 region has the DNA TGTGCCAGCAGCTTGGACCGGGGAAGCTACGAGCAGTACTTC.

CDR3 in amino acids: CASSDDRGPGYTF. CDR3 nucleotides: TGTGCCAGCAGTGACGACAGGGGGCCGGGCTACACCTTC. This rearrangement joins TRBV2 to TRBJ1-2, with 10 bases matching TRBD1. The J segment lost 8 bases and the V segment lost 3 bases, leaving 3 bases of the junction unmatched. CDR1 and CDR2 from the germline V gene are SNHLY and FYNNEI. There are 13 residues in the CDR3. Supplemented by reference TRBV2 and TRBJ1-2, the full variable domain reads EPEVTQTPSHQVTQMGQEVILRCVPISNHLYFYWYRQILGQKVEFLVSFYNNEISEKSEIFDDQFSVERPDGSNFTLKIRSTKLEDSAMYFCASSDDRGPGYTFGSGTRLTVV.

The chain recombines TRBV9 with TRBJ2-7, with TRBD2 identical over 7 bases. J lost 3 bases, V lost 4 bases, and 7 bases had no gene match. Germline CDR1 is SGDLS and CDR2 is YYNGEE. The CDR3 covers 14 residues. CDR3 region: CASSPRGGDYEQYF. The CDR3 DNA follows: TGTGCCAGCAGCCCAAGGGGAGGGGACTACGAGCAGTACTTC. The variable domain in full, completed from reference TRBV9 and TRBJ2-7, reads DSGVTQTPKHLITATGQRVTLRCSPRSGDLSVYWYQQSLDQGLQFLIQYYNGEERAKGNILERFSAQQFPDLHSELNLSSLELGDSALYFCASSPRGGDYEQYFGPGTRLTVT.

The CDR3 here is CASSIGTGTSTEAFF. For the CDR3, the DNA is TGTGCCAGTAGTATTGGGACAGGGACCTCCACTGAAGCTTTCTTT. The chain has TRBV19 and TRBJ1-1; 9 nucleotides line up with TRBD1. V dropped 3 bases and J dropped 4; count of bases not matched to a gene: 6. CDR1 is LNHDA and CDR2 is SQIVND in the germline V gene (reference sequence). The CDR3 runs to 15 residues.

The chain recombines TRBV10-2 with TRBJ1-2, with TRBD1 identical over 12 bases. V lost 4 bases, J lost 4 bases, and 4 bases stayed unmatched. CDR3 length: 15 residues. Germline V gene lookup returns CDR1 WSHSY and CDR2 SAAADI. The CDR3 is CASSAGQGALYGYTF. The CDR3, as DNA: TGCGCCAGCAGTGCGGGACAGGGGGCCCTCTATGGCTACACCTTC.